These 10 T cell receptor beta chains share one sample of origin, sequenced in a study of shared clonotypes between healthy human individuals. The assay was immunoSEQ multiplex PCR, and TCRdb's table has in-frame clones only and misses some. This repertoire shows around 2,000,000 clones, more than 85% found once; its top ten account for over 1.5%. Cells designated naive CD8 were CD45RO-negative and were positively selected for CCR7, with terminally differentiated effector memory CD45RA+ cells excluded. Sequences were obtained from naive CD8+ T cells from PBMCs. The receptors derive from a man between 18 and 35 years old in good health. Some clones in this sample may be carry-over from other donors' samples.

Remarks on this clone: Other DNA variants within this sample encode the same CDR3. For the CDR3, the DNA is TGTGCCAGTAGTATAGTTCCAACAGGCAATCAGCCCCAGCATTTT. This encodes CASSIVPTGNQPQHF. V gene TRBV19 combines with J gene TRBJ1-5; D uncertain. Trimming left V 1 base short and J 2 bases short, with 9 bases between. From germline, CDR1 is LNHDA and CDR2 SQIVND (reference sequence). The CDR3 is 15 amino acids.

This clone came up once. V usage is TRBV13 and J usage is TRBJ2-3; no definite D call. Germline CDR1 reads PRHDT; CDR2 reads FYEKMQ (reference sequence). Trimming cost V 1 base and J 4 bases, with 12 bases left between them. This CDR3 region has 15 residues. The CDR3 here is CASSLVGFRPDTQYF. The DNA of the CDR3 is TGTGCCAGCAGCTTAGTGGGGTTTAGACCAGATACGCAGTATTTT.

V and J are TRBV4-1 and TRBJ2-1, with no clear D. Germline V gives CDR1 MGHRA, CDR2 YSYEKL. There are 13 residues in the CDR3. Deletions cut 0 bases from V and 7 bases from J, with 7 bases between. The CDR3 here is CASSQDMRNEQFF. The CDR3 DNA follows: TGCGCCAGCAGCCAAGATATGAGAAATGAGCAGTTCTTC.

The chain employs TRBV7-8 and TRBJ2-5; no reliable D call. This CDR3 is 15 amino acids long. V was clipped by 0 bases and J by 5 bases, with 13 bases between them. Germline V gene sequence: CDR1 SGHVS, CDR2 FQNEAQ. CDR3 amino acids: CASSLAISVSETQYF. CDR3 bases: TGTGCCAGCAGCTTAGCGATATCGGTCAGCGAGACCCAGTACTTC.

The chain joins TRBV4-1 to TRBJ2-7; 11 bases line up with TRBD1. Germline CDR1 is MGHRA and CDR2 is YSYEKL. Trimming at V came to 3 bases and at J to 1 base, leaving 8 bases not matched to a gene. The CDR3 contains 17 residues. CDR3 DNA: TGCGCCAGCAGCCATCTATATGGACAGGGGGCTTCCTACGAGCAGTACTTC. It encodes CASSHLYGQGASYEQYF.

This rearrangement joins TRBV27 to TRBJ2-3, with D perhaps being TRBD1 or TRBD2 (6 bases each). The V gene's germline CDR1 is MNHEY and CDR2 SMNVEV (reference sequence). The V gene lost 3 bases and the J gene lost 0 bases, with 16 bases spanning the gap. This CDR3 has 17 amino acids. CDR3 coding DNA: TGTGCCAGCAGTTTCCCCCGGACGGGGGCTAGCACAGATACGCAGTATTTT. Translated, it gives CASSFPRTGASTDTQYF.

The chain uses TRBV11-2 and TRBJ2-7; D not certain. The CDR3 length is 15 residues. V lost 1 base and J lost 0, with 10 bases in between. Looked up from germline, CDR1 is SGHAT and CDR2 is FQNNGV. This CDR3 reads CASSLGPDGSYEQYF. In nucleotides, the CDR3 is TGTGCCAGCAGCTTAGGCCCGGACGGCTCCTACGAGCAGTACTTC. Combining the CDR3 with reference TRBV11-2 and TRBJ2-7 gives the whole variable domain EAGVAQSPRYKIIEKRQSVAFWCNPISGHATLYWYQQILGQGPKLLIQFQNNGVVDDSQLPKDRFSAERLKGVDSTLKIQPAKLEDSAVYLCASSLGPDGSYEQYFGPGTRLTVT.

This clone was detected once. At the DNA level, this CDR3 is encoded by other sequences in the same sample as well. The chain joins TRBV19 to TRBJ2-7; 9 bases align to TRBD1. Germline CDR1 reads LNHDA; CDR2 reads SQIVND (reference sequence). The CDR3 extends over 14 amino acids. V lost 5 bases, J lost 3 bases, and 5 bases stayed unmatched. The CDR3 loop reads CASSLRTGVYEQYF. CDR3 bases: TGTGCCAGTAGTCTACGGACAGGGGTCTACGAGCAGTACTTC.

The chain has TRBV10-3 and TRBJ1-5, with 10 bases lining up with TRBD1. The germline V gene encodes CDR1 ENHRY and CDR2 SYGVKD. This CDR3 is 14 amino acids long. Unmatched junction bases numbered 9, after V lost 10 bases and J lost 6 bases. Written as DNA, the CDR3 is TGTGCCACAGAGGCGACAGGGGGCTTTCAGCCCCAGCATTTT. It is translated as CATEATGGFQPQHF.

The table lists this clone with a count of one. The V gene is TRBV5-8, the J gene TRBJ2-6; 7 bases are shared with TRBD1. The germline gives CDR1 SGHTS, CDR2 YDEGEE. The CDR3 runs to 18 residues. V lost 6 bases and J lost 0; bases outside the gene matches: 12. The CDR3 loop is CASNKRRDSVSGANVLTF. CDR3 in DNA: TGTGCCAGCAACAAACGTCGGGACAGCGTCTCTGGGGCCAACGTCCTGACTTTC.